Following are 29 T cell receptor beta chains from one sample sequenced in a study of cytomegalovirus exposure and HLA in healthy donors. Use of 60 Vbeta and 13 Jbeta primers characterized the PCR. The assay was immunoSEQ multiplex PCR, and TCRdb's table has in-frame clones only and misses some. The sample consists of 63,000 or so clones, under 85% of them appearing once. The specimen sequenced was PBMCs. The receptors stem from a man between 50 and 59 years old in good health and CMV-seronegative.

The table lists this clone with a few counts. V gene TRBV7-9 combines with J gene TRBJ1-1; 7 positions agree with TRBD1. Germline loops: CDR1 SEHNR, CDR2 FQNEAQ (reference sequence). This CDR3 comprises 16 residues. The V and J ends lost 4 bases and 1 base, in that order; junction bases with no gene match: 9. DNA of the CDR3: TGTGCCAGCAGCTCTCTATTACAGGGGCCGAACACTGAAGCTTTCTTT. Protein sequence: CASSSLLQGPNTEAFF.

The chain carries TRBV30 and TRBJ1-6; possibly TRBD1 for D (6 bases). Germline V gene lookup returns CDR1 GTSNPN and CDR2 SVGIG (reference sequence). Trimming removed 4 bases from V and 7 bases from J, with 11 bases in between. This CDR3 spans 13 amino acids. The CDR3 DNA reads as TGTGCCTGGATGGAACAGGGAAATTCACCCCTCCACTTT. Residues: CAWMEQGNSPLHF.

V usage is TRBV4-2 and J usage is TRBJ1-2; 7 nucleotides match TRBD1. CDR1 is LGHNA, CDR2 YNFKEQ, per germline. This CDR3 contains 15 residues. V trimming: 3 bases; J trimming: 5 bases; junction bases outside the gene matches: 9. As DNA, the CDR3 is TGTGCCAGCAGCCAGGACCTTGAGGGGGCTTATGGCTACACCTTC. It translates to CASSQDLEGAYGYTF.

The CDR3 nucleotides read TGCGCCAGCAGTGATCGGACAGGGGGCGGCTACACCTTC. This codes for CASSDRTGGGYTF. This rearrangement joins TRBV10-1 to TRBJ1-2; 11 positions agree with TRBD1. The trim removed 3 bases at V and 8 bases at J, leaving 2 bases unmatched. Germline CDR1 is WNHNN and CDR2 is SYGVQD (reference sequence). The CDR3 contains 13 residues.

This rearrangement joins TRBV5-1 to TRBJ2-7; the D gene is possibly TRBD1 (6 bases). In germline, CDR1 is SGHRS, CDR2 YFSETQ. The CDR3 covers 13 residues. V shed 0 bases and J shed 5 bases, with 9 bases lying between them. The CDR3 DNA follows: TGCGCCAGCAGCTTGGACAGGGCCGACGAGCAGTACTTC. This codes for CASSLDRADEQYF.

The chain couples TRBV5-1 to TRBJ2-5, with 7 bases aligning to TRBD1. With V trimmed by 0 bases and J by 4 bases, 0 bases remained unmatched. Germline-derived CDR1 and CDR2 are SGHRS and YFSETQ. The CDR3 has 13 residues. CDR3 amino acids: CASSLDRGETQYF. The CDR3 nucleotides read TGCGCCAGCAGCTTGGACAGGGGAGAGACCCAGTACTTC.

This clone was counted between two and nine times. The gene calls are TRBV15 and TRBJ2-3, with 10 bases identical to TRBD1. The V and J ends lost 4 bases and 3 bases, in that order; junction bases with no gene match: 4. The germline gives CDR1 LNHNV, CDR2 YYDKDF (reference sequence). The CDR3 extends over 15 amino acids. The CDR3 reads CATSMTGGGTDTQYF. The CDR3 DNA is TGTGCCACCAGCATGACAGGGGGCGGGACAGATACGCAGTATTTT.

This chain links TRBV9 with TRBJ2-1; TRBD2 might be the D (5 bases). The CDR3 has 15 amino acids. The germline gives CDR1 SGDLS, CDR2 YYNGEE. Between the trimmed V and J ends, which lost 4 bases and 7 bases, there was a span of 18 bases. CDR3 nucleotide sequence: TGTGCCAGCAGCCTCCAAGGAGAGGGTGCGAATGAGCAGTTCTTC. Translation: CASSLQGEGANEQFF.

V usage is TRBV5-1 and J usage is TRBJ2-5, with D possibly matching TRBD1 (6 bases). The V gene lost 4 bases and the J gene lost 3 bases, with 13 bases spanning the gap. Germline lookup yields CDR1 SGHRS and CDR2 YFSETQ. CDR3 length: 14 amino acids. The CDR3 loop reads CASSPSGTKETQYF. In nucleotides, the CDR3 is TGCGCCAGCAGCCCATCCGGGACAAAAGAGACCCAGTACTTC. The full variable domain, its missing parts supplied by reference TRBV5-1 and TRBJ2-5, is KAGVTQTPRYLIKTRGQQVTLSCSPISGHRSVSWYQQTPGQGLQFLFEYFSETQRNKGNFPGRFSGRQFSNSRSEMNVSTLELGDSALYLCASSPSGTKETQYFGPGTRLLVL.

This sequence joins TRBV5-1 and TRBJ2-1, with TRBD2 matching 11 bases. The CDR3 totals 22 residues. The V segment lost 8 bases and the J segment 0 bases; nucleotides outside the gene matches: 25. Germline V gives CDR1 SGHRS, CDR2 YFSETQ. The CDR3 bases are TGCGCCAGGGGGAGGGGGGCCGGGGGACTAGCGGACATACCTAGCTCCTACAATGAGCAGTTCTTC. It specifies CARGRGAGGLADIPSSYNEQFF. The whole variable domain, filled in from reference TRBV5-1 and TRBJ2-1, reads KAGVTQTPRYLIKTRGQQVTLSCSPISGHRSVSWYQQTPGQGLQFLFEYFSETQRNKGNFPGRFSGRQFSNSRSEMNVSTLELGDSALYLCARGRGAGGLADIPSSYNEQFFGPGTRLTVL.

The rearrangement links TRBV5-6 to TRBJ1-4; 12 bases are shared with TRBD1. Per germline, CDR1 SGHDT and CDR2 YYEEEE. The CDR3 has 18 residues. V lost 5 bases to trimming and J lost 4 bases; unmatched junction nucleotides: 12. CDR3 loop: CASSWGTGGEIGNEKLFF. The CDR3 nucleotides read TGTGCCAGCAGTTGGGGGACAGGGGGCGAAATTGGTAATGAAAAACTGTTTTTT.

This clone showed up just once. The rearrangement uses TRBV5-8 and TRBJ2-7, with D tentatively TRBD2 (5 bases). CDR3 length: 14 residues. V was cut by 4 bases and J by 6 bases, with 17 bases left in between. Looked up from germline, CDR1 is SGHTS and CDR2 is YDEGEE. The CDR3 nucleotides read TGTGCCAGCAGCATGCGGACTCTGAAGTGCGAGCAGTACTTC. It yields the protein CASSMRTLKCEQYF.

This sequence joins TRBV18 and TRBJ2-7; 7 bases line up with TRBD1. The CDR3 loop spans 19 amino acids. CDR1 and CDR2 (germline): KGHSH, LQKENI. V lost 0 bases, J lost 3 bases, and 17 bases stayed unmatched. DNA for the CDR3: TGTGCCAGCTCACCACCTGGCTGGGACAGCGGTACCCAAAACTACGAGCAGTACTTC. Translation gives CASSPPGWDSGTQNYEQYF.

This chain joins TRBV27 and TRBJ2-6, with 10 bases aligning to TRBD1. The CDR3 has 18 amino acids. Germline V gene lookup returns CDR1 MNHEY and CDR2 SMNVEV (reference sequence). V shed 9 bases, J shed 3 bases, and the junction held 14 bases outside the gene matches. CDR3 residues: CASTRGTGDGFGANVLTF. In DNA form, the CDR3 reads TGTGCCAGTACAAGAGGGACAGGGGATGGTTTTGGGGCCAACGTCCTGACTTTC.

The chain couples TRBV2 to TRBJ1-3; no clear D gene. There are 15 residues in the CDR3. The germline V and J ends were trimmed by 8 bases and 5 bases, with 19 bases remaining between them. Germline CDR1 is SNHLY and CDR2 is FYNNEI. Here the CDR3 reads CASSPGGPGRNTIYF. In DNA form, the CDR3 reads TGTGCCAGCTCCCCCGGAGGGCCTGGCAGAAACACCATATATTTT.

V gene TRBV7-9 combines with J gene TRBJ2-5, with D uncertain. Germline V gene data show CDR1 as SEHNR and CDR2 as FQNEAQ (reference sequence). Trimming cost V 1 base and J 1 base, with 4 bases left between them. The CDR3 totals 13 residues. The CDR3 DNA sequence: TGTGCCAGCAGCTTAGGCAGCCAAGAGACCCAGTACTTC. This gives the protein CASSLGSQETQYF.

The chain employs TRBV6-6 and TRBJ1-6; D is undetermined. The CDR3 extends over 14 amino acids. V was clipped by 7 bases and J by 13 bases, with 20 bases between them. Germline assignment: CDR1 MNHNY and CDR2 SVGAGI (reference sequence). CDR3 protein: CASTKTHGRNPLHF. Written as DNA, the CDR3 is TGTGCCAGCACTAAGACCCATGGGCGCAATCCCCTCCACTTT.

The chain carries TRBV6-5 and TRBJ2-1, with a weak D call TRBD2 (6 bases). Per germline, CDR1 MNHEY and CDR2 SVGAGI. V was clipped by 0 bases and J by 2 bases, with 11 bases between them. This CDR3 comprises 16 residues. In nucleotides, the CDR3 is TGTGCCAGCAGTTACTCCCCCGGCGGGACCTACAATGAGCAGTTCTTC. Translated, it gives CASSYSPGGTYNEQFF.

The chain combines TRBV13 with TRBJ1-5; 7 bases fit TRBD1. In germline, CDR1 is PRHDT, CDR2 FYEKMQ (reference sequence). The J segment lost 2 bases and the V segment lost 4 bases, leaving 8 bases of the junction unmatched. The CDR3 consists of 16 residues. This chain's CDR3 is CASSSKTGTGNQPQHF. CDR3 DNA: TGTGCCAGCAGCTCCAAAACCGGGACAGGCAATCAGCCCCAGCATTTT. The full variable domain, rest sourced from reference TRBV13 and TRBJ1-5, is AAGVIQSPRHLIKEKRETATLKCYPIPRHDTVYWYQQGPGQDPQFLISFYEKMQSDKGSIPDRFSAQQFSDYHSELNMSSLELGDSALYFCASSSKTGTGNQPQHFGDGTRLSIL.

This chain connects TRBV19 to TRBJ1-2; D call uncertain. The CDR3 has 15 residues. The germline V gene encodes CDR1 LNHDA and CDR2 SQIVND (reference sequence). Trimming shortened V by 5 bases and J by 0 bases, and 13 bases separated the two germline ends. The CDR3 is CASSLYSDSNYGYTF. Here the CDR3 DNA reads TGTGCCAGTAGTCTTTACAGTGATTCTAACTATGGCTACACCTTC.

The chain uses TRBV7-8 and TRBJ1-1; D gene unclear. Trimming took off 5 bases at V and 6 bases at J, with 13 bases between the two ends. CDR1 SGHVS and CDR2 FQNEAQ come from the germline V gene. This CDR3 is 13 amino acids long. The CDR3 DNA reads TGTGCCAGCAGCGCCAGGTCATGGGCTGAAGCTTTCTTT. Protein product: CASSARSWAEAFF.

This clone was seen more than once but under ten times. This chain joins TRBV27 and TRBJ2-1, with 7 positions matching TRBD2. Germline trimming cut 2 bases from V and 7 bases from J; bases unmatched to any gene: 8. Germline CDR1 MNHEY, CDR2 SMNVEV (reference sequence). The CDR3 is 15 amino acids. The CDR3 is CASSLPLGAGNEQFF. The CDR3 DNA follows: TGTGCCAGCAGTTTACCTCTCGGAGCGGGGAATGAGCAGTTCTTC.

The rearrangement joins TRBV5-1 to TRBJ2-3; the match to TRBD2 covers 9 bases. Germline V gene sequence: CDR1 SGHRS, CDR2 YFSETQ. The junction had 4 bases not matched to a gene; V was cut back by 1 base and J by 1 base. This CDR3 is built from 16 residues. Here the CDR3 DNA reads TGCGCCAGCAGCTTGAGGGCTAGCGGGGGCACAGATACGCAGTATTTT. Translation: CASSLRASGGTDTQYF.

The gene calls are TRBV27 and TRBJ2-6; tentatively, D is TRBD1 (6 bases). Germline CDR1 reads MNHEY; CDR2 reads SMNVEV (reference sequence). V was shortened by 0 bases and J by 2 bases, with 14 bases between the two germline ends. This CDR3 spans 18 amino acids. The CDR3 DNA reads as TGTGCCAGCAGTTTATCAGCAGGGGCGTACACTGGGGCCAACGTCCTGACTTTC. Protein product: CASSLSAGAYTGANVLTF.

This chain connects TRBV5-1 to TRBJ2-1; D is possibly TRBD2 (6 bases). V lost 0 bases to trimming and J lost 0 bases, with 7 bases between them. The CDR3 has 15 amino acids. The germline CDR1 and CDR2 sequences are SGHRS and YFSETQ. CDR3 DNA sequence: TGCGCCAGCAGCTTGGCGGGGGTCTCCTACAATGAGCAGTTCTTC. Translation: CASSLAGVSYNEQFF.

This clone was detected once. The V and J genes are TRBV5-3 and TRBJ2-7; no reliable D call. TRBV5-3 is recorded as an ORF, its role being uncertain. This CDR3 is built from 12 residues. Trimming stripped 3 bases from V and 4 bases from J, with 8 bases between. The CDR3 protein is CARSSEKYEQYF. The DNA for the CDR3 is TGTGCCAGAAGCTCTGAGAAATACGAGCAGTACTTC.

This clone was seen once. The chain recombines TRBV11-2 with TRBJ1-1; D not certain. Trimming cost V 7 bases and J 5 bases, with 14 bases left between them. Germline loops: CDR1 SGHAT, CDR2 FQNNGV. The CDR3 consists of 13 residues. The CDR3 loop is CASTIFSKTEAFF. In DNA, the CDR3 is TGTGCCAGCACCATCTTTAGTAAGACTGAAGCTTTCTTT.

CDR3 amino acids: CASSSGQRHTANYGYTF. CDR3 in DNA: TGTGCCAGTAGTTCGGGACAGCGACATACAGCTAACTATGGCTACACCTTC. The V and J genes are TRBV19 and TRBJ1-2; 7 bases match TRBD1. This CDR3 contains 17 residues. Germline-derived CDR1 and CDR2 are LNHDA and SQIVND (reference sequence). Trimming removed 5 bases from V and 0 bases from J; junction bases left unmatched: 12.

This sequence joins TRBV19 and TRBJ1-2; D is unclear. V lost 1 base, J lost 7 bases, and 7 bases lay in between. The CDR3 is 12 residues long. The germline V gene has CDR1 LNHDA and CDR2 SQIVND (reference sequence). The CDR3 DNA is TGTGCCAGTAGTATAGCCCCAGGTGGCTACACCTTC. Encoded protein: CASSIAPGGYTF. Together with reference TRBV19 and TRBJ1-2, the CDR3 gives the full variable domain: DGGITQSPKYLFRKEGQNVTLSCEQNLNHDAMYWYRQDPGQGLRLIYYSQIVNDFQKGDIAEGYSVSREKKESFPLTVTSAQKNPTAFYLCASSIAPGGYTFGSGTRLTVV.